The present TCR beta chain was sequenced within a study of a mutant IDH1 vaccine in newly diagnosed glioma. For the study at large: It was radiotherapy, temozolomide, or both that patients received previously, with most receiving both. Study-wide findings and caveats: Most patients, 93.3%, showed vaccine-induced immune responses.

Regarding this clone: What it binds is unknown.

Time point here: baseline, week 1 (first vaccination visit). Sample treatment: pre-vaccination baseline after standard-of-care therapy. Tumors from donors were new WHO grade 3 or 4 IDH1-mutant astrocytomas with ATRX loss. Per the germline V gene, CDR1 is SNHLY and CDR2 is FYNNEI. V lost 7 bases to trimming and J lost 0 bases, with 6 bases between them. The CDR3 has 12 amino acids. The data were produced by immunoSEQ multiplex PCR, yet TCRdb's version contains in-frame clones alone and is incomplete. The sample holds roughly 38,000 clones, just under 80% seen once. This TCR was sampled from a man aged 35 to 55 with glioma. Some clones in this sample may be carry-over from other donors' samples. The material was PBMCs, obtained from a glioma patient treated with radiotherapy, temozolomide or both. The V and J genes are TRBV2 and TRBJ1-1; D ambiguous. CDR3 in DNA: TGTGCCAGCAACGAGGTGAACACTGAAGCTTTCTTT. Translating it yields CASNEVNTEAFF.